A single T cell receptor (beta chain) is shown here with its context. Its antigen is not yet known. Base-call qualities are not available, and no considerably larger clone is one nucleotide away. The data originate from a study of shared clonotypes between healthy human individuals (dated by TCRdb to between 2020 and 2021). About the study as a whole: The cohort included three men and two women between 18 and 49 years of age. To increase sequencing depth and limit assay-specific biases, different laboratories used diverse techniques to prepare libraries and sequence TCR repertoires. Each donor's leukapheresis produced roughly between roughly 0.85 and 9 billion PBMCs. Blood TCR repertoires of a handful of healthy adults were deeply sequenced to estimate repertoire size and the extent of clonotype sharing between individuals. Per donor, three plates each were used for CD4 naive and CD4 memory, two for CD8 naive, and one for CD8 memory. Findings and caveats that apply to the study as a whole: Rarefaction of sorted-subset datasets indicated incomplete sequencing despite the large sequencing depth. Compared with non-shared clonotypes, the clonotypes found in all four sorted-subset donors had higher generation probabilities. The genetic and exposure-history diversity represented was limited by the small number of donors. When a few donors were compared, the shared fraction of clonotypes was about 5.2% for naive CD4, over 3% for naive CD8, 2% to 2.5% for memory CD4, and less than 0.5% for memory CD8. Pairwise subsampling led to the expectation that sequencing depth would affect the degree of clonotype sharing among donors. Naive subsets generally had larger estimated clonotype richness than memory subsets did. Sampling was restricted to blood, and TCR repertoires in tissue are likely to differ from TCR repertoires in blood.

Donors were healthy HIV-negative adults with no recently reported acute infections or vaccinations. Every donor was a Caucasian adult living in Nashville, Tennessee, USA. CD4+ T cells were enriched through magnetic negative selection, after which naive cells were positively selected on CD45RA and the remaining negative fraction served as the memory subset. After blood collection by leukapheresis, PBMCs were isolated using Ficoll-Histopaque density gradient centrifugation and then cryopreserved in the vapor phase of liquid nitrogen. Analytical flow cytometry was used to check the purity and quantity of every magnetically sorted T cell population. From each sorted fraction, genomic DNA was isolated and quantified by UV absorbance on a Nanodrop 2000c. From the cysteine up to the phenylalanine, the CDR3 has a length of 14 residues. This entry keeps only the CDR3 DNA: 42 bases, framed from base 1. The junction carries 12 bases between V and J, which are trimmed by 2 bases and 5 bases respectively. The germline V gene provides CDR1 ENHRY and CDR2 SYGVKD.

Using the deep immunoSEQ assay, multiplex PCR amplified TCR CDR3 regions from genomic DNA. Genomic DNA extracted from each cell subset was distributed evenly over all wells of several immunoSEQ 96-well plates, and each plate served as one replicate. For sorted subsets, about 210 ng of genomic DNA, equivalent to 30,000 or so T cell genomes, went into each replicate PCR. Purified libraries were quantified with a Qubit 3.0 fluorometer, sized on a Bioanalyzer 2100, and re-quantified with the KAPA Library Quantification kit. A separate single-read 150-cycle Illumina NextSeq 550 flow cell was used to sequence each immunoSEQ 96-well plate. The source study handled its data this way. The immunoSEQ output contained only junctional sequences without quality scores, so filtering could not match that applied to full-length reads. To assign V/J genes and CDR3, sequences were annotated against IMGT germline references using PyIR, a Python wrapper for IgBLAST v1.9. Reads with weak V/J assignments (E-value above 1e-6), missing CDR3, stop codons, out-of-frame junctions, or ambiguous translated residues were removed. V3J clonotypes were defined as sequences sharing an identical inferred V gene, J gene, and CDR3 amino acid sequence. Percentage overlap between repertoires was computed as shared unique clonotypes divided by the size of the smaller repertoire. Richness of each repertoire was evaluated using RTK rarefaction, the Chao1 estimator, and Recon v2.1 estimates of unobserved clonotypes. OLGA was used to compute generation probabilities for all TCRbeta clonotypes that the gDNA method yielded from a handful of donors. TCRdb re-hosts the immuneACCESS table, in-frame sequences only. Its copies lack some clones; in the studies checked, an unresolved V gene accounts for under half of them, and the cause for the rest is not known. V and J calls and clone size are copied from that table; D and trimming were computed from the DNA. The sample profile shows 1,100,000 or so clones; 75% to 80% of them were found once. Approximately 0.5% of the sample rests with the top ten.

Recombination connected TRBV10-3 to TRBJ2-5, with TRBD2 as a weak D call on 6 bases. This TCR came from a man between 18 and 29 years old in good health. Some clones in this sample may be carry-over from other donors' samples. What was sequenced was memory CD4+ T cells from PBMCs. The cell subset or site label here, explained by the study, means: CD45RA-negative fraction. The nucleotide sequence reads TGTGCCATCAGTGAGCGGGGGTCTGGGGAGACCCAGTACTTC. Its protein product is CAISERGSGETQYF.